This T cell receptor (beta chain) is from a study of OX40 agonist ivuxolimab in advanced cancers. Overall study context: Patients took ivuxolimab, an agonistic anti-OX40 (CD134) antibody.

Clones were read by immunoSEQ multiplex PCR, and TCRdb kept only the in-frame ones, dropping some. This sample has approximately 21,000 clones, with around 80% found just once. Sequenced material: CD4+ or CD8+ T cells sorted from blood, taken in a trial of the OX40 agonist ivuxolimab. The sequence was obtained from an adult with an advanced solid tumor such as melanoma, head and neck, liver or kidney cancer.

CDR3 sequence reads: CASSQDGGGGNTIYF. Written as DNA, the CDR3 is TGCGCCAGCAGCCAAGATGGAGGGGGCGGAAACACCATATATTTT. The rearrangement uses TRBV4-1 and TRBJ1-3; 7 nucleotides match TRBD1. Germline trimming cut 0 bases from V and 4 bases from J; bases unmatched to any gene: 3. Germline V CDR1 and CDR2: MGHRA, YSYEKL. The CDR3 consists of 15 residues.